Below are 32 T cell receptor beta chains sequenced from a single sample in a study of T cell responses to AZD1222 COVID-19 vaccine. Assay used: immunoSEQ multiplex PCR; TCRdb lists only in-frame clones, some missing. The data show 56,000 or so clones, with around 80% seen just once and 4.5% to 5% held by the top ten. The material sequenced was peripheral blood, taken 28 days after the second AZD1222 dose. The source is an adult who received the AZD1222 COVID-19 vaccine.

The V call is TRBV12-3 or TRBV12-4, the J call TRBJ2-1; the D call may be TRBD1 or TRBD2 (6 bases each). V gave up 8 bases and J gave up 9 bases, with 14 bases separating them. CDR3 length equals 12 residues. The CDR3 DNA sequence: TGTGCCAGCCAGAGGGGGGCGAGTGAGCAGTTCTTC. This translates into CASQRGASEQFF.

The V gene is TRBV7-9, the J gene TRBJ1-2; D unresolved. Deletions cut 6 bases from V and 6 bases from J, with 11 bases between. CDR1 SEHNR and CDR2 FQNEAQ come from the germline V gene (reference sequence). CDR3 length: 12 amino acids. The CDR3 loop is CASRREGDGYTF. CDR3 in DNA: TGTGCCAGCAGAAGAGAGGGAGATGGCTACACCTTC.

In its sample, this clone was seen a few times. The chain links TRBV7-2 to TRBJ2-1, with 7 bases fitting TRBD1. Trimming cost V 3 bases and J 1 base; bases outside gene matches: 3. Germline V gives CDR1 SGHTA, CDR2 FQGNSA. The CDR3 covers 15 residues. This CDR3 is CASSLDRSSYNEQFF. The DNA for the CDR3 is TGTGCCAGCAGCTTGGACAGGAGTTCCTACAATGAGCAGTTCTTC.

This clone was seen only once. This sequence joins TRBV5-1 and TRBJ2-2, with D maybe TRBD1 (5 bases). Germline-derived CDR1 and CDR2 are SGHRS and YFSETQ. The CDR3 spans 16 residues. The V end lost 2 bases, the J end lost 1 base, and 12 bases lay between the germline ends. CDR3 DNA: TGCGCCAGCAGCTTAGGAACAGGCGGGAACACCGGGGAGCTGTTTTTT. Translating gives CASSLGTGGNTGELFF.

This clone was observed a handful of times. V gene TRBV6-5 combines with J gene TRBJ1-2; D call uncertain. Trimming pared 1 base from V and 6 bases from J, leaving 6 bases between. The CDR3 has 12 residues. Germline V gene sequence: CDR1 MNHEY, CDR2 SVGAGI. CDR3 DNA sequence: TGTGCCAGCAGTTACTTGCTTGATGGCTACACCTTC. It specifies CASSYLLDGYTF.

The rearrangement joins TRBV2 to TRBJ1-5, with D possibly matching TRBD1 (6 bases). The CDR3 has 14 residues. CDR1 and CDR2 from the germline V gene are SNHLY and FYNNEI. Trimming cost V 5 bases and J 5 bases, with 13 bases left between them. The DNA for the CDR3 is TGTGCCAGCAGTTCAGACAGGACCCATCAGCCCCAGCATTTT. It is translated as CASSSDRTHQPQHF.

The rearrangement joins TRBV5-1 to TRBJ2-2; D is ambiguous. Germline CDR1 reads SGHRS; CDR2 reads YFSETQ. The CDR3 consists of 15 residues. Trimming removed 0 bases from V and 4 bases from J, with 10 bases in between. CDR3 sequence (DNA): TGCGCCAGCAGCTTGGATATAACGATCACCGGGGAGCTGTTTTTT. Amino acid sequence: CASSLDITITGELFF. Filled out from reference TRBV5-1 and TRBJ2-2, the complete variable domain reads KAGVTQTPRYLIKTRGQQVTLSCSPISGHRSVSWYQQTPGQGLQFLFEYFSETQRNKGNFPGRFSGRQFSNSRSEMNVSTLELGDSALYLCASSLDITITGELFFGEGSRLTVL.

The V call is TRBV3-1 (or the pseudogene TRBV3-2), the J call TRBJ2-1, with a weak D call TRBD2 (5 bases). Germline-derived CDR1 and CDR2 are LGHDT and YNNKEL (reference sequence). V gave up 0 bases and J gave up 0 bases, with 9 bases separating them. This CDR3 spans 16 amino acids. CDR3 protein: CASSQDEAVSYNEQFF. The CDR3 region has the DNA TGTGCCAGCAGCCAAGACGAAGCGGTCTCCTACAATGAGCAGTTCTTC.

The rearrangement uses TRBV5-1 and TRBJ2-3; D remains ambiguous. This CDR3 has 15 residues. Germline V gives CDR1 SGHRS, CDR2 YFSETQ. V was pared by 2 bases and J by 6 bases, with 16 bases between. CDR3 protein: CASSFQPSRTDTQYF. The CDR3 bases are TGCGCCAGCAGCTTCCAGCCTTCCCGGACGGATACGCAGTATTTT.

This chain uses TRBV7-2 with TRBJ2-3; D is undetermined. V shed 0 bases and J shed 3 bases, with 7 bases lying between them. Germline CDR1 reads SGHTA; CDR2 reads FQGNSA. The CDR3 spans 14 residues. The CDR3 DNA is TGTGCCAGCAGCTTAGCCTGGAAAACAGATACGCAGTATTTT. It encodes CASSLAWKTDTQYF.

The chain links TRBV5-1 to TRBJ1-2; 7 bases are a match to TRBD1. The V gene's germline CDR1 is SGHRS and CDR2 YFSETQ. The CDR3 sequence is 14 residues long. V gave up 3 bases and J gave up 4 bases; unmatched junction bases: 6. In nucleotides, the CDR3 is TGCGCCAGCAGCTCACTAGGGGGCGGCTATGGCTACACCTTC. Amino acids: CASSSLGGGYGYTF.

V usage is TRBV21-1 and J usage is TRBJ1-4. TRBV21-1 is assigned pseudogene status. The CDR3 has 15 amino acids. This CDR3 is CASSKGEQGVEKLFF. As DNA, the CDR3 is TGTGCCAGCAGCAAAGGGGAGCAGGGTGTGGAAAAACTGTTTTTT.

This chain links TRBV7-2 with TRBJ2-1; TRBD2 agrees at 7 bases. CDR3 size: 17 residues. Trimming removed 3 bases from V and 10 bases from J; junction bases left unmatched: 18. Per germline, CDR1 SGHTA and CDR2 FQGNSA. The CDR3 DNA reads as TGTGCCAGCAGCTTCTCAGGACCGGGACTAAGGACGCGCGAGCAGTTCTTC. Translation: CASSFSGPGLRTREQFF. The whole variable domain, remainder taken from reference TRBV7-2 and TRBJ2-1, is GAGVSQSPSNKVTEKGKDVELRCDPISGHTALYWYRQSLGQGLEFLIYFQGNSAPDKSGLPSDRFSAERTGGSVSTLTIQRTQQEDSAVYLCASSFSGPGLRTREQFFGPGTRLTVL.

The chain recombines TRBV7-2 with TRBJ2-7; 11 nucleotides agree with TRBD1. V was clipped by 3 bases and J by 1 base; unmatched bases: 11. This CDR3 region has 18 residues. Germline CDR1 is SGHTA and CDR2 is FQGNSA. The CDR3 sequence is CASSFLGQGDRRSYEQYF. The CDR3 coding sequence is TGTGCCAGCAGCTTCCTGGGACAGGGGGATCGTAGGTCCTACGAGCAGTACTTC. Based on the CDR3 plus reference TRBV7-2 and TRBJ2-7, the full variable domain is GAGVSQSPSNKVTEKGKDVELRCDPISGHTALYWYRQSLGQGLEFLIYFQGNSAPDKSGLPSDRFSAERTGGSVSTLTIQRTQQEDSAVYLCASSFLGQGDRRSYEQYFGPGTRLTVT.

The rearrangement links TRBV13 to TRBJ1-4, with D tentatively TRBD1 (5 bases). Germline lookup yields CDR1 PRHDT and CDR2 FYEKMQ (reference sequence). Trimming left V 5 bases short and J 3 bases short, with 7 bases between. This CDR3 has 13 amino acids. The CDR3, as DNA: TGTGCCAGCAGCGAAGGGGCTAATGAAAAACTGTTTTTT. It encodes CASSEGANEKLFF.

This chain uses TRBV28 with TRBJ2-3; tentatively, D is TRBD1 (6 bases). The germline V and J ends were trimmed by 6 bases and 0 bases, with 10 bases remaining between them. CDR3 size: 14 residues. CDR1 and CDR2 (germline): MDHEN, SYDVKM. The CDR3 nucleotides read TGTGCCAGCAGCCACAGGGAGAGCACAGATACGCAGTATTTT. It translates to CASSHRESTDTQYF.

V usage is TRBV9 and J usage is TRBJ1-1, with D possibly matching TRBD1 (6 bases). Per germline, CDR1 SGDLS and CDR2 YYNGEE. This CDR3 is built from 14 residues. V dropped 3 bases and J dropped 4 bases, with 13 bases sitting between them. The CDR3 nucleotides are TGTGCCAGCAGCGCCGAGGGACACCCCACTGAAGCTTTCTTT. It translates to CASSAEGHPTEAFF.

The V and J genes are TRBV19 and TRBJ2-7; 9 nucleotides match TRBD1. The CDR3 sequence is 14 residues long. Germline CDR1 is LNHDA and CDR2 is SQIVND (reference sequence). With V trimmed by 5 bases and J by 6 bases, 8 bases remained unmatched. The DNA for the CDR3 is TGTGCCAGTAGTGGGACAGGGCTAACCGGCGAGCAGTACTTC. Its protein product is CASSGTGLTGEQYF.

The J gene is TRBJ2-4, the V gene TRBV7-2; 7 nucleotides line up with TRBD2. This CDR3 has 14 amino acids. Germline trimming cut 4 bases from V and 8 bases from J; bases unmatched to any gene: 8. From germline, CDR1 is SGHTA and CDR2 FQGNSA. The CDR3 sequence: CASSWRGGRDIQYF. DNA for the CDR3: TGTGCCAGCAGCTGGAGGGGAGGGCGGGACATTCAGTACTTC.

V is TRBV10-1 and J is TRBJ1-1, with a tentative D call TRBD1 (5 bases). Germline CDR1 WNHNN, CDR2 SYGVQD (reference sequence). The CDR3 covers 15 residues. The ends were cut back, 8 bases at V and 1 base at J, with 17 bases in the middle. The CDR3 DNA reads TGCGCCAGCTCAGACGGGGGGACTTCGAACACTGAAGCTTTCTTT. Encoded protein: CASSDGGTSNTEAFF.

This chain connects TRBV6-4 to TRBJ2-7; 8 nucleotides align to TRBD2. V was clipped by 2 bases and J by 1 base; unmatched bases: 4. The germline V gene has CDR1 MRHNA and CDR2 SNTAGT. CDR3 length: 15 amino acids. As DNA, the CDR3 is TGTGCCAGCAGTGACAGAGCGGGGGATTCCTACGAGCAGTACGTC. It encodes CASSDRAGDSYEQYV.

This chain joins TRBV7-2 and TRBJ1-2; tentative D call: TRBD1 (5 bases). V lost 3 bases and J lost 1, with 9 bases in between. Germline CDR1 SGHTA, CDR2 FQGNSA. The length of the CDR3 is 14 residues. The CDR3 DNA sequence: TGTGCCAGCAGCTTGCCCCAGGGTAACTATGGCTACACCTTC. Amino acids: CASSLPQGNYGYTF.

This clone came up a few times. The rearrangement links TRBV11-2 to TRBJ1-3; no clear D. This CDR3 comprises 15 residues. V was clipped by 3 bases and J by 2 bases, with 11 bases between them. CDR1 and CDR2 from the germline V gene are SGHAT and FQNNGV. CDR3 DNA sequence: TGTGCCAGCAGCTTTTATGGCTCAGCTGGAAACACCATATATTTT. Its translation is CASSFYGSAGNTIYF. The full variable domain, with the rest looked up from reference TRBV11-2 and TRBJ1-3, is EAGVAQSPRYKIIEKRQSVAFWCNPISGHATLYWYQQILGQGPKLLIQFQNNGVVDDSQLPKDRFSAERLKGVDSTLKIQPAKLEDSAVYLCASSFYGSAGNTIYFGEGSWLTVV.

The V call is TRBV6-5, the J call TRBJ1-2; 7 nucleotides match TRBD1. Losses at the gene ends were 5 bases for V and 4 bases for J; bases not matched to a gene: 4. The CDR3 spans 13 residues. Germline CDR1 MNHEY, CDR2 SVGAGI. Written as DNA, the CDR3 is TGTGCCAGCAGTCGCCAGGGGGTCTATGGCTACACCTTC. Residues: CASSRQGVYGYTF.

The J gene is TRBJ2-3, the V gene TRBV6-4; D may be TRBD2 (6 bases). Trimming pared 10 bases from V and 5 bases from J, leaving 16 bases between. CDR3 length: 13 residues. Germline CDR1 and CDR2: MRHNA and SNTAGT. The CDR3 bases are TGTGCCACTGCGACTAGTTTGGGAGATACGCAGTATTTT. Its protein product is CATATSLGDTQYF.

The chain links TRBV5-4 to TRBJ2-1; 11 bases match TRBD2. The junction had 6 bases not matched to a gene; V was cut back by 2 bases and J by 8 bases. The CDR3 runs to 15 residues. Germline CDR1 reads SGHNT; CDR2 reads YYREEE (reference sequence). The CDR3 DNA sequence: TGTGCCAGCAGCTTTCGACTAGCGGGATTGGATGAGCAGTTCTTC. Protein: CASSFRLAGLDEQFF.

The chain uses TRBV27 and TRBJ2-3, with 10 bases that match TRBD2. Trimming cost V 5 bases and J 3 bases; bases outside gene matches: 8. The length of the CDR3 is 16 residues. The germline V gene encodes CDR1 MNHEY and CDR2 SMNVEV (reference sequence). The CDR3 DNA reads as TGTGCCAGCAGTCGGATAAGCGGGGGGGTTACAGATACGCAGTATTTT. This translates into CASSRISGGVTDTQYF.

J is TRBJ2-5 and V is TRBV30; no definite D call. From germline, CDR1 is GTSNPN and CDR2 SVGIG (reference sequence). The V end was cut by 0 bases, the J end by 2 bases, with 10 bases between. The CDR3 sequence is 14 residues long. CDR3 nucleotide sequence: TGTGCCTGGAGTGTACGACGGAATCAAGAGACCCAGTACTTC. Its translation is CAWSVRRNQETQYF.

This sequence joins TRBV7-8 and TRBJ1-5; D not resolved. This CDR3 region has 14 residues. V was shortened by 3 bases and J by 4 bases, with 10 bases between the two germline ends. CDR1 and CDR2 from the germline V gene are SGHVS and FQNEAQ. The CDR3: CASSLAGTNQPQHF. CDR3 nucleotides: TGTGCCAGCAGCTTGGCAGGCACTAATCAGCCCCAGCATTTT.

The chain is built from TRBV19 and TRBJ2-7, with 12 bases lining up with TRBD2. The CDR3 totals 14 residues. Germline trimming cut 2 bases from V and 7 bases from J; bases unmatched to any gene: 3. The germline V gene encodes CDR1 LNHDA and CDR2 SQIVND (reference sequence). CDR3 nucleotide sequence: TGTGCCAGTAGTATAAGACTAGCGGGAGAAGAGCAGTACTTC. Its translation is CASSIRLAGEEQYF.

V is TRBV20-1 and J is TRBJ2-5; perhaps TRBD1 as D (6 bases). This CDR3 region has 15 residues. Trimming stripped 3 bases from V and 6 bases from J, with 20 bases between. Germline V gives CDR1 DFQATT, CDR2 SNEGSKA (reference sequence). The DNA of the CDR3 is TGCAGTGCTAGTCCTCACTTCACAGGGCAGCAGACCCAGTACTTC. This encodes CSASPHFTGQQTQYF.

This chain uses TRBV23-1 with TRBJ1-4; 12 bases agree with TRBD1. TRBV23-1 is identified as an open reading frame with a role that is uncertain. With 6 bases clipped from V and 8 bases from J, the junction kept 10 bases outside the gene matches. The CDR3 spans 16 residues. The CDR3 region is CASSPGQGAPEEKLFF. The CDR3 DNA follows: TGCGCCAGCAGCCCGGGACAGGGGGCGCCGGAAGAAAAACTGTTTTTT.